Each of the 20 T cell receptor beta chains below was sequenced from the same sample in a study of T cell responses to AZD1222 COVID-19 vaccine. The assay was immunoSEQ multiplex PCR, and TCRdb's table has in-frame clones only and misses some. The table has some 150,000 clones, over 70% seen once. The sample in question was peripheral blood, obtained 28 days after the second AZD1222 dose. These receptors were collected from an adult who received the AZD1222 COVID-19 vaccine.

The chain is built from TRBV7-2 and TRBJ2-1; D is unresolved. V lost 4 bases and J lost 3, with 10 bases in between. The CDR3 covers 14 residues. CDR1 and CDR2 (germline): SGHTA, FQGNSA. CDR3 protein: CASSSYQSYNEQFF. CDR3 DNA sequence: TGTGCCAGCAGCTCCTACCAGAGCTACAATGAGCAGTTCTTC.

The chain is built from TRBV19 and TRBJ2-3, with TRBD2 matching over 11 bases. Germline CDR1 and CDR2: LNHDA and SQIVND (reference sequence). The length of the CDR3 is 15 residues. V lost 6 bases, J lost 2 bases, and 4 bases stayed unmatched. The CDR3 loop reads CASSNSGRATDTQYF. The CDR3 DNA follows: TGTGCCAGTAGCAATAGCGGGAGGGCCACAGATACGCAGTATTTT.

The V gene is TRBV3-1 (or the pseudogene TRBV3-2), the J gene TRBJ2-1; D might be TRBD2 (7 bases). V was pared by 1 base and J by 9 bases, with 13 bases between. The germline gives CDR1 LGHDT, CDR2 YNNKEL (reference sequence). CDR3 length: 14 residues. The CDR3 sequence: CASSQVWGGVEQFF. CDR3 nucleotides: TGTGCCAGCAGCCAAGTTTGGGGGGGCGTTGAGCAGTTCTTC.

V and J are TRBV7-3 and TRBJ2-1; 10 nucleotides agree with TRBD2. The CDR3 totals 16 residues. Trimming removed 2 bases from V and 0 bases from J; junction bases left unmatched: 1. CDR1 is SGHTA and CDR2 is FQGTGA in the germline V gene. CDR3: CASSLLAGVSYNEQFF. CDR3 coding DNA: TGTGCCAGCAGCTTACTAGCGGGGGTCTCCTACAATGAGCAGTTCTTC.

This clone has a single count. The V gene is TRBV5-1, the J gene TRBJ1-1; 7 nucleotides align to TRBD1. V shed 4 bases, J shed 8 bases, and the junction held 5 bases outside the gene matches. Germline V CDR1 and CDR2: SGHRS, YFSETQ. The CDR3 consists of 12 residues. The CDR3 reads CASSPKTGEAFF. The CDR3 DNA sequence: TGCGCCAGCAGCCCTAAGACAGGGGAAGCTTTCTTT.

This clone was recorded only once. The rearrangement links TRBV18 to TRBJ1-6; D unclear. CDR3 length: 16 amino acids. V lost 2 bases, J lost 7 bases, and 15 bases lay in between. CDR1 KGHSH and CDR2 LQKENI come from the germline V gene. Here the CDR3 DNA reads TGTGCCAGCTCACCAGATTCACAGTCCCCCAATTCACCCCTCCACTTT. This gives the protein CASSPDSQSPNSPLHF. The full variable domain, rest sourced from reference TRBV18 and TRBJ1-6, is NAGVMQNPRHLVRRRGQEARLRCSPMKGHSHVYWYRQLPEEGLKFMVYLQKENIIDESGMPKERFSAEFPKEGPSILRIQQVVRGDSAAYFCASSPDSQSPNSPLHFGNGTRLTVT.

This clone was seen once. The V gene is TRBV10-2, the J gene TRBJ1-4; TRBD1 matches 8 bases. Germline V lookup: CDR1 WSHSY, CDR2 SAAADI. This CDR3 is 15 amino acids long. V dropped 3 bases and J dropped 3; count of bases not matched to a gene: 3. For the CDR3, the DNA is TGCGCCAGCAGTGAAAGGACAGGGTCTAATGAAAAACTGTTTTTT. Translating it yields CASSERTGSNEKLFF.

The DNA for the CDR3 is TGTGCCAGCAGTAAAATAGCCGGGACAGGGATCGGCATTCAGTACTTC. It codes for CASSKIAGTGIGIQYF. This chain joins TRBV6-2 or TRBV6-3 and TRBJ2-4; 9 bases fit TRBD1. From germline, CDR1 is MNHEY and CDR2 SVGEGT. The CDR3 has 16 amino acids. The trim removed 5 bases at V and 9 bases at J, leaving 14 bases unmatched.

The V gene is TRBV28, the J gene TRBJ1-4, with 9 nucleotides matching TRBD1. With 4 bases clipped from V and 7 bases from J, the junction kept 10 bases outside the gene matches. This CDR3 region has 16 residues. CDR1 is MDHEN and CDR2 is SYDVKM in the germline V gene. Here the CDR3 reads CASSYPYGTGLEKLFF. The CDR3 DNA follows: TGTGCCAGCAGTTACCCATACGGGACAGGGCTTGAAAAACTGTTTTTT.

The chain links TRBV5-6 to TRBJ1-1; D is ambiguous. Germline V CDR1 and CDR2: SGHDT, YYEEEE. The CDR3 is made up of 14 amino acids. The ends were cut back, 0 bases at V and 4 bases at J, with 10 bases in the middle. CDR3 bases: TGTGCCAGCAGCTTGGTACAGTTGGCCACTGAAGCTTTCTTT. It specifies CASSLVQLATEAFF.

A few counts support this clone. Other DNA sequences in this sample translate to the same CDR3. The chain couples TRBV12-3 or TRBV12-4 to TRBJ2-7; D possibly corresponds to TRBD2 (6 bases). Trimming cost V 3 bases and J 2 bases, with 8 bases left between them. This CDR3 is built from 13 residues. In nucleotides, the CDR3 is TGTGCCAGCAGTTTCGGGAGTGCCTACGAGCAGTACTTC. Translation: CASSFGSAYEQYF.

The rearrangement links TRBV19 to TRBJ2-7; TRBD1 might be the D (6 bases). V lost 7 bases to trimming and J lost 1 base, with 17 bases between them. There are 15 residues in the CDR3. From germline, CDR1 is LNHDA and CDR2 SQIVND (reference sequence). The CDR3 loop reads CASTNYRVESYEQYF. CDR3 nucleotides: TGTGCCAGTACCAACTACAGGGTGGAATCCTACGAGCAGTACTTC.

The chain uses TRBV5-4 and TRBJ2-1, with 9 nucleotides matching TRBD2. There are 15 residues in the CDR3. J lost 4 bases, V lost 1 base, and 3 bases had no gene match. The germline gives CDR1 SGHNT, CDR2 YYREEE (reference sequence). CDR3 sequence reads: CASSLRLADYNEQFF. Here the CDR3 DNA reads TGTGCCAGCAGCTTGAGACTAGCGGATTACAATGAGCAGTTCTTC.

This clone is a singleton in its sample. The V call is TRBV7-9, the J call TRBJ2-5; no clear D gene. V lost 2 bases and J lost 2, with 3 bases in between. Germline V gene sequence: CDR1 SEHNR, CDR2 FQNEAQ (reference sequence). CDR3 length: 12 amino acids. The CDR3 DNA is TGTGCCAGCAGCTTAAATCAAGAGACCCAGTACTTC. Translated: CASSLNQETQYF.

The V and J genes are TRBV27 and TRBJ2-3, with D tentatively TRBD2 (6 bases). V dropped 3 bases and J dropped 3 bases, with 7 bases sitting between them. The CDR3 runs to 13 residues. The germline gives CDR1 MNHEY, CDR2 SMNVEV (reference sequence). The CDR3 protein is CASSFRGTDTQYF. CDR3 bases: TGTGCCAGCAGTTTCCGGGGGACAGATACGCAGTATTTT.

The J gene is TRBJ1-3, the V gene TRBV7-3; D is possibly TRBD1 (5 bases). V was cut by 5 bases and J by 4 bases, with 15 bases left in between. The CDR3 has 15 amino acids. Germline loops: CDR1 SGHTA, CDR2 FQGTGA. The CDR3 protein is CASSPRGGLGNTIYF. The CDR3 nucleotides read TGTGCCAGCAGCCCCCGTGGGGGGTTAGGAAACACCATATATTTT.

The CDR3 loop reads CATSRDKAGGPTNEQFF. The DNA of the CDR3 is TGTGCCACCAGCAGAGATAAAGCGGGAGGACCAACCAATGAGCAGTTCTTC. This rearrangement joins TRBV15 to TRBJ2-1; 9 bases are a match to TRBD2. This CDR3 comprises 17 residues. The V and J ends lost 0 bases and 6 bases, in that order; junction bases with no gene match: 9. Germline V gives CDR1 LNHNV, CDR2 YYDKDF (reference sequence).

The rearrangement links TRBV4-1 to TRBJ2-1; 13 bases are shared with TRBD2. This CDR3 is built from 19 residues. V was clipped by 1 base and J by 9 bases; unmatched bases: 15. CDR1 is MGHRA, CDR2 YSYEKL, per germline. CDR3 sequence (DNA): TGCGCCAGCAGCCAAGTCATAACGGGAACTAGCGGGAGGGCCACTGAGCAGTTCTTC. Its translation is CASSQVITGTSGRATEQFF.

This chain links TRBV5-1 with TRBJ1-2, with D possibly being TRBD1 (5 bases). V shed 0 bases and J shed 6 bases, with 12 bases lying between them. From germline, CDR1 is SGHRS and CDR2 YFSETQ. The CDR3 covers 14 residues. CDR3 nucleotide sequence: TGCGCCAGCAGCTTGGTCGCAGGGATGCATGGCTACACCTTC. It encodes CASSLVAGMHGYTF.

The chain couples TRBV24-1 to TRBJ2-3, with 11 bases that match TRBD2. Per germline, CDR1 KGHDR and CDR2 SFDVKD. The CDR3 runs 16 residues. V gave up 3 bases and J gave up 6 bases; unmatched junction bases: 7. The CDR3, as DNA: TGTGCCACCAGTGATCCGGGGACTAGCGGACTGGATACGCAGTATTTT. As protein: CATSDPGTSGLDTQYF.